This entry describes one T cell receptor (beta chain). Its antigen is currently unknown. Lacking the conserved final phenylalanine or tryptophan, this CDR3 likely reflects a read error. The data derive from a study of read filtering for tumor transcriptome and immune sequencing. The overall study: After DNase treatment, RNA was made into whole-transcriptome libraries.

Whole-study findings and limits: In IR-seq, single-read clonotypes were roughly 82% of clonotypes but about 3.5% of reads.

The library was built from roughly 400 ng RNA with molecular barcoded adaptors for alpha/delta and beta/gamma chains. Each CDR3 protein is one row after TCRdb ran MiXCR on the reads. The sample includes over 45,000 distinct CDR3 sequences, 15% to 20% of them seen just once. The J segment lost 10 bases and the V segment lost 1 base, leaving 10 bases of the junction unmatched. The CDR3 runs to 16 residues. Germline V gene sequence: CDR1 LGHDT, CDR2 YNNKEL (reference sequence). The sequencing sample was made of a population of CD138-negative cells sorted from bone marrow. J is TRBJ2-1 and V is TRBV3-1; the match to TRBD2 covers 10 bases. The receptor's source is a donor at least 40 years old with multiple myeloma. The CDR3 protein is CASSQGPSGRTNEQFI. As DNA, the CDR3 is TGTGCCAGCAGCCAAGGGCCTAGCGGGAGAACAAACGAGCAGTTCATC.